This T cell receptor beta chain is from a study of PD-L1 blockade in urothelial cancer. The CDR3 is 14 residues long. Trimming cost V 3 bases and J 8 bases, with 19 bases left between them. Germline loops: CDR1 GTSNPN, CDR2 SVGIG (reference sequence). Time point noted: peripheral blood 6 weeks after treatment start. Per patient, between 1 and 8 samples were collected at pretreatment and on-treatment time points. TCRdb's table, derived via immunoSEQ multiplex PCR, lists solely in-frame clones and lacks some. The table has 45,000 to 60,000 clones, approximately 90% seen once; the top ten hold 2% to 3%. This sequence originates from a man in his 60s with urothelial cancer. The chain combines TRBV30 with TRBJ1-2; weak D call: TRBD1 (6 bases). The sample was PBMCs, taken around atezolizumab (anti-PD-L1) treatment. The DNA of the CDR3 is TGTGCCTGGAGCACCACGGGGGGGCAGGTGGGCTACACCTTC. Translated, it gives CAWSTTGGQVGYTF.